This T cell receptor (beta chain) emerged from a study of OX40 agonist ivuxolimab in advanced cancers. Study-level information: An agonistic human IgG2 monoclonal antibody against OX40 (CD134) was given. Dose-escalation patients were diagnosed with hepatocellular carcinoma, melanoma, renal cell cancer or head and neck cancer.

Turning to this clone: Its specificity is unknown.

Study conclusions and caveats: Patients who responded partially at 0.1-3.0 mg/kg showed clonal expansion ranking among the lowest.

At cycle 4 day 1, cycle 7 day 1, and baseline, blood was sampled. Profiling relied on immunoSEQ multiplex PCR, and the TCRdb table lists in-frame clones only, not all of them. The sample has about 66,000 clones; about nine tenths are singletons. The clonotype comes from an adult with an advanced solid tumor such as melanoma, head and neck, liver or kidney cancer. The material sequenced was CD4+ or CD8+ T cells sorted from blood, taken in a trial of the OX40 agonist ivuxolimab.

DNA for the CDR3: TGTGCCAGCAGTAGCGGGGCGGGTAGGACCGGGGAGCTGTTTTTT. Translation gives CASSSGAGRTGELFF. The J gene is TRBJ2-2, the V gene TRBV11-2, with 8 positions matching TRBD2. The germline V gene encodes CDR1 SGHAT and CDR2 FQNNGV. CDR3 length: 15 residues. The ends lost 6 bases at V and 5 bases at J; junction bases unmatched: 8.